Each of the 17 T cell receptor beta chains below was sequenced from the same sample in a study of blood T cell repertoires in COVID-19. TCRdb's table, derived via immunoSEQ multiplex PCR, lists solely in-frame clones and lacks some. The sample gives over 250,000 clones, roughly nine tenths of which show up once; less than 2% is in the top ten. The material sequenced was PBMCs or T cells enriched from blood (not recorded which). The receptors originated from a woman aged 60-75 years who had recovered from COVID-19.

The chain has TRBV18 and TRBJ2-3; 9 bases are a match to TRBD2. V was clipped by 4 bases and J by 5 bases; unmatched bases: 1. CDR3 length equals 13 residues. Germline CDR1 KGHSH, CDR2 LQKENI. The CDR3 loop reads CASSLAGEDTQYF. CDR3 sequence (DNA): TGTGCCAGCTCACTAGCGGGAGAAGATACGCAGTATTTT.

This chain uses TRBV24-1 with TRBJ1-2; D gene ambiguous. CDR3 size: 12 residues. The V and J ends lost 5 bases and 7 bases respectively, with 10 bases between them. Germline values: CDR1 KGHDR, CDR2 SFDVKD. The chain's CDR3 is CATSAPWAGYTF. The CDR3 nucleotides are TGTGCCACCAGTGCTCCTTGGGCTGGCTACACCTTC.

The table lists this clone with a few counts. The chain links TRBV19 to TRBJ1-4, with TRBD1 matching over 7 bases. Germline CDR1 reads LNHDA; CDR2 reads SQIVND (reference sequence). V dropped 6 bases and J dropped 8; count of bases not matched to a gene: 9. The CDR3 is 14 residues long. DNA of the CDR3: TGTGCCAGTAGGGAGACAGGGATCGGGGAAAAACTGTTTTTT. It yields the protein CASRETGIGEKLFF.

This chain links TRBV12-5 with TRBJ2-7, with D possibly TRBD1 on 5 matching bases. This CDR3 contains 15 residues. Germline values: CDR1 LGHNT, CDR2 FRNRAP. Trimming cost V 1 base and J 4 bases, with 14 bases left between them. CDR3 nucleotide sequence: TGTGCTAGTGGTTTGGCCCCGGACAAGGCATACGAGCAGTACTTC. Its protein product is CASGLAPDKAYEQYF.

The chain combines TRBV5-1 with TRBJ2-2; D gene ambiguous. Germline CDR1 SGHRS, CDR2 YFSETQ. The CDR3 covers 14 residues. Trimming took off 4 bases at V and 2 bases at J, with 9 bases between the two ends. For the CDR3, the DNA is TGCGCCAGCAGCATAAGCGTAAACACCGGGGAGCTGTTTTTT. It translates to CASSISVNTGELFF.

The table lists this clone with a count of one. The V and J genes are TRBV10-3 and TRBJ2-1; TRBD2 matches at 11 bases. Looked up from germline, CDR1 is ENHRY and CDR2 is SYGVKD. V lost 2 bases to trimming and J lost 6 bases; unmatched junction nucleotides: 9. The CDR3 has 17 residues. This chain's CDR3 is CAISEGTSGAWANEQFF. The DNA for the CDR3 is TGTGCCATCAGTGAGGGGACTAGCGGTGCATGGGCCAATGAGCAGTTCTTC.

V gene TRBV19 combines with J gene TRBJ1-5; weak D call: TRBD1 (5 bases). Germline CDR1 and CDR2: LNHDA and SQIVND (reference sequence). The CDR3 loop spans 15 amino acids. V gave up 7 bases and J gave up 0 bases, with 13 bases separating them. The CDR3 coding sequence is TGTGCCAGTAAGACAGAGGCCTATAGCAATCAGCCCCAGCATTTT. Amino acid sequence: CASKTEAYSNQPQHF.

The rearrangement joins TRBV27 to TRBJ2-1; 7 bases map to TRBD2. V lost 6 bases, J lost 0 bases, and 5 bases stayed unmatched. CDR3 size: 15 residues. Germline loops: CDR1 MNHEY, CDR2 SMNVEV (reference sequence). CDR3 DNA sequence: TGTGCCAGCAGCCGAGCGGGGAGCTCCTACAATGAGCAGTTCTTC. It specifies CASSRAGSSYNEQFF.

J is TRBJ2-7 and V is TRBV19, with D possibly TRBD1 on 6 matching bases. V was pared by 5 bases and J by 4 bases, with 15 bases between. The CDR3 contains 14 residues. CDR1 and CDR2 from the germline V gene are LNHDA and SQIVND (reference sequence). CDR3 in DNA: TGTGCCAGTAGTCAATCGGCAGGGGTTTACGAGCAGTACTTC. This codes for CASSQSAGVYEQYF. The full variable domain, its missing parts supplied by reference TRBV19 and TRBJ2-7, is DGGITQSPKYLFRKEGQNVTLSCEQNLNHDAMYWYRQDPGQGLRLIYYSQIVNDFQKGDIAEGYSVSREKKESFPLTVTSAQKNPTAFYLCASSQSAGVYEQYFGPGTRLTVT.

The V call is TRBV10-3, the J call TRBJ1-2; TRBD1 might be the D (6 bases). V gave up 4 bases and J gave up 8 bases, with 11 bases separating them. This CDR3 comprises 12 residues. Per germline, CDR1 ENHRY and CDR2 SYGVKD. The CDR3 sequence: CAISAGQRGYTF. CDR3 nucleotide sequence: TGTGCCATCAGTGCTGGACAGCGAGGCTACACCTTC.

This clone was found once. The genes are TRBV4-1 and TRBJ1-2; 9 bases agree with TRBD1. J lost 1 base, V lost 5 bases, and 8 bases had no gene match. CDR1 and CDR2 (germline): MGHRA, YSYEKL. This CDR3 spans 16 amino acids. In nucleotides, the CDR3 is TGCGCCAGCAGCTCCTCGAACAGGGGGCTTAACTATGGCTACACCTTC. It specifies CASSSSNRGLNYGYTF.

This clone was counted only a few times. This chain uses TRBV27 with TRBJ1-5, with unresolved D. The CDR3 is 16 amino acids. V lost 2 bases, J lost 7 bases, and 18 bases lay in between. The germline CDR1 and CDR2 sequences are MNHEY and SMNVEV (reference sequence). CDR3 amino acids: CASSLSAVSGMQPQHF. In nucleotides, the CDR3 is TGTGCCAGCAGTTTAAGCGCGGTGTCGGGGATGCAGCCCCAGCATTTT.

The chain uses TRBV7-9 and TRBJ2-6; 7 nucleotides align to TRBD1. The CDR3 covers 15 residues. J was trimmed by 2 bases and V by 5 bases; bases with no gene match: 3. The germline V gene has CDR1 SEHNR and CDR2 FQNEAQ (reference sequence). CDR3 nucleotides: TGTGCCAGCAGCACAGACAGGGCTGGGGCCAACGTCCTGACTTTC. Translating gives CASSTDRAGANVLTF.

V is TRBV4-1 and J is TRBJ2-7; the match to TRBD2 covers 8 bases. The CDR3 extends over 17 amino acids. Germline V gene data show CDR1 as MGHRA and CDR2 as YSYEKL. Trimming took 2 bases from V and 4 from J; bases not matched to a gene: 13. The CDR3 nucleotides read TGCGCCAGCAGCCAATATCCGGGAGGGTTGGTAAGGTACGAGCAGTACTTC. Translating gives CASSQYPGGLVRYEQYF.

The chain uses TRBV15 and TRBJ1-3, with 7 nucleotides matching TRBD1. CDR1 is LNHNV, CDR2 YYDKDF, per germline (reference sequence). The CDR3 is 17 amino acids. Trimming took 3 bases from V and 3 from J; bases not matched to a gene: 11. CDR3 coding DNA: TGTGCCACCAGCAGGATCGACCTAGGGGGCGGTGGAAACACCATATATTTT. Protein: CATSRIDLGGGGNTIYF.

V is TRBV9 and J is TRBJ2-5; 8 bases line up with TRBD2. Germline V CDR1 and CDR2: SGDLS, YYNGEE. The CDR3 has 14 residues. After removal of 4 bases from V and 4 bases from J, the junction contained 6 bases not matched to a gene. In nucleotides, the CDR3 is TGTGCCAGCAGCCCCCGCGGGGGGCCAGAGACCCAGTACTTC. It translates to CASSPRGGPETQYF.

The gene calls are TRBV28 and TRBJ1-2, with D possibly being TRBD1 (6 bases). The ends were cut back, 3 bases at V and 7 bases at J, with 15 bases in the middle. Germline assignment: CDR1 MDHEN and CDR2 SYDVKM. The CDR3 runs 14 residues. The CDR3 spells CASSLGYRVSGYTF. The CDR3 bases are TGTGCCAGCAGTTTGGGGTACAGGGTCTCTGGCTACACCTTC.